These T cell receptor beta chains were read from a single sample in a study of shared T cell receptors in the human thymus. Repertoires were generated with immunoSEQ multiplex PCR, while TCRdb's copy carries only in-frame clones and drops some. The sample lists hundreds of thousands of clones, over 75% occurring once. The same data also went into a second study, on human thymus T cells.

Sequencing was performed on thymocytes. The receptors were gathered from a boy in the first two years of life with a congenital heart defect. The CDR3 runs from the conserved cysteine through the conserved F or W. Each record gives: clone size, V gene, CDR3 length, D gene, J gene, CDR3 protein, CDR3 DNA. The D gene is left open where the match is weak. Clone size is not always given. Where it is, it says once, few, many or a class for expanded clones.

NA,TRBV7-9,13,NA,TRBJ2-1,CASSLGKSTEQFF,TGTGCCAGCAGCTTAGGCAAGAGCACTGAGCAGTTCTTC
few,TRBV4-3,16,NA,TRBJ1-2,CASSRSRRNPNYGYTF,TGCGCCAGCAGCCGGAGCCGACGCAATCCGAACTATGGCTACACCTTC
NA,TRBV4-3,19,NA,TRBJ2-1,CASSQDRHEGSLWANEQFF,TGCGCCAGCAGCCAAGACCGCCACGAGGGTAGCTTGTGGGCTAATGAGCAGTTCTTC
NA,TRBV4-1,14,NA,TRBJ2-3,CASSQADYTDTQYF,TGCGCCAGCAGCCAAGCTGACTACACAGATACGCAGTATTTT
NA,TRBV28,16,TRBD2,TRBJ2-1,CASSGLAGGSYNEQFF,TGTGCCAGCAGTGGACTAGCGGGAGGTTCCTACAATGAGCAGTTCTTC
NA,TRBV15,17,TRBD1,TRBJ2-5,CATSRKVDRAEQETQYF,TGTGCCACCAGCAGAAAAGTGGACAGGGCGGAACAAGAGACCCAGTACTTC
NA,TRBV6-5,15,TRBD2,TRBJ2-3,CASSRLAGEADTQYF,TGTGCCAGCAGCAGACTAGCGGGGGAGGCAGATACGCAGTATTTT
once,TRBV11-3,12,NA,TRBJ2-7,CASRRRVGEQYF,TGTGCCAGCAGAAGGAGGGTGGGGGAGCAGTACTTC
NA,TRBV28,15,NA,TRBJ1-5,CASSREIVRGASQHF,TGTGCCAGCAGCCGTGAAATAGTCCGGGGTGCTAGCCAGCATTTT
NA,TRBV5-5,14,NA,TRBJ2-4,CASSLTEAKNIQYF,TGTGCCAGCAGCTTGACAGAGGCCAAAAACATTCAGTACTTC
NA,TRBV20-1,11,NA,TRBJ2-2,CSARVAGELFF,TGCAGTGCTAGAGTCGCCGGGGAGCTGTTTTTT
once,TRBV7-2,13,NA,TRBJ2-1,CASSPRPGEGRFF,TGTGCCAGCAGCCCAAGACCGGGAGAGGGGAGGTTCTTC
NA,TRBV30,15,NA,TRBJ1-1,CAWSVLRGRVPEAFF,TGTGCCTGGAGTGTACTCAGGGGCCGGGTGCCTGAAGCTTTCTTT
NA,TRBV2,11,NA,TRBJ1-1,CASSGRGEAFF,TGTGCCAGCAGCGGGAGGGGGGAGGCTTTCTTT
NA,TRBV11-3,16,NA,TRBJ2-6,CASSLVFAAGANVLTF,TGTGCCAGCAGCTTAGTTTTCGCGGCTGGGGCCAACGTCCTGACTTTC
NA,TRBV27,14,TRBD1,TRBJ2-1,CASSSQGAHNEQFF,TGTGCCAGCAGTTCCCAGGGGGCCCACAATGAGCAGTTCTTC
NA,TRBV11-2,15,TRBD2,TRBJ2-1,CASSLGLAVYNEQFF,TGTGCCAGCAGCTTAGGACTAGCGGTCTACAATGAGCAGTTCTTC
NA,TRBV4-2,18,TRBD2,TRBJ2-7,CASSQDGMRASGSGEQYF,TGTGCCAGCAGCCAAGATGGGATGAGGGCTAGCGGGAGTGGTGAGCAGTACTTC
NA,TRBV7-8,17,NA,TRBJ2-3,CASSSLGTPPSTDTQYF,TGTGCCAGCAGCTCACTAGGGACTCCCCCTAGCACAGATACGCAGTATTTT
once,TRBV4-1,17,NA,TRBJ2-1,CASSQGGSASTYNEQFF,TGCGCCAGCAGCCAAGGAGGTAGCGCCTCGACCTACAATGAGCAGTTCTTC
NA,TRBV7-6,14,NA,TRBJ2-5,CASSSFPLRETQYF,TGTGCCAGCAGCTCCTTCCCACTTCGAGAGACCCAGTACTTC
NA,TRBV13,16,TRBD2,TRBJ2-7,CASSLALAGESYEQYF,TGTGCCAGCAGCTTAGCGCTAGCGGGAGAGTCCTACGAGCAGTACTTC
NA,TRBV12-5,14,NA,TRBJ1-5,CASGLCRGNQPQHF,TGTGCTAGTGGTTTGTGCAGGGGCAATCAGCCCCAGCATTTT
NA,TRBV27,15,TRBD1,TRBJ2-7,CASSSGTGSPYEQYF,TGTGCCAGCAGTTCCGGGACAGGGTCCCCCTACGAGCAGTACTTC
NA,TRBV6-1,15,TRBD2,TRBJ2-7,CASSHGLAGINEQYF,TGTGCCAGCAGCCACGGACTAGCGGGAATCAACGAGCAGTACTTC
NA,TRBV30,17,TRBD2,TRBJ2-1,CAWSCGTSGRATGEQFF,TGTGCCTGGAGTTGTGGAACTAGCGGGAGGGCCACGGGTGAGCAGTTCTTC
NA,TRBV5-1,17,TRBD2,TRBJ2-1,CASSPRLAGAPYNEQFF,TGCGCCAGCAGCCCTCGACTAGCGGGAGCACCCTACAATGAGCAGTTCTTC
NA,TRBV14,18,NA,TRBJ2-6,CASSLSPRAASGANVLTF,TGTGCCAGCAGTCTTAGTCCCCGAGCGGCTTCTGGGGCCAACGTCCTGACTTTC
NA,TRBV29-1,16,TRBD1,TRBJ1-3,CSVEVGQGRTGNTIYF,TGCAGCGTTGAGGTAGGACAGGGCAGAACTGGAAACACCATATATTTT
once,TRBV4-1,14,NA,TRBJ2-1,CASSPKVGGDEQFF,TGCGCCAGCAGCCCAAAGGTCGGAGGCGATGAGCAGTTCTTC
NA,TRBV7-2,16,TRBD2,TRBJ2-3,CASNVGTSGRTDTQYF,TGTGCCAGCAACGTGGGGACTAGCGGGCGCACAGATACGCAGTATTTT
NA,TRBV13,12,NA,TRBJ1-4,CASGGGNEKLFF,TGTGCCAGCGGGGGGGGTAATGAAAAACTGTTTTTT
NA,TRBV30,18,TRBD2,TRBJ2-1,CAWRVRLAGRRPYNEQFF,TGTGCCTGGAGAGTGCGACTAGCGGGACGACGACCCTACAATGAGCAGTTCTTC
once,TRBV9,14,TRBD2,TRBJ2-1,CASSVVAGGFEQFF,TGTGCCAGCAGCGTAGTAGCGGGAGGGTTTGAGCAGTTCTTC
NA,TRBV9,18,TRBD1,TRBJ2-1,CASSHTTHGTGSANEQFF,TGTGCCAGCAGCCATACTACCCACGGGACAGGGTCAGCGAATGAGCAGTTCTTC
NA,TRBV10-1,16,NA,TRBJ2-7,CASSEAWRKSSYEQYF,TGCGCCAGCAGTGAAGCTTGGCGGAAAAGCTCCTACGAGCAGTACTTC
NA,TRBV9,15,TRBD2,TRBJ2-1,CASSASGRPQGEQFF,TGTGCCAGCAGCGCTAGCGGGAGGCCTCAGGGGGAGCAGTTCTTC
NA,TRBV7-6,16,TRBD1,TRBJ1-2,CASSFMLGQVNYGYTF,TGTGCCAGCAGCTTTATGCTCGGACAGGTCAACTATGGCTACACCTTC
NA,TRBV9,15,TRBD1,TRBJ1-3,CASSVGGQLGNTIYF,TGTGCCAGCAGCGTAGGGGGACAGCTTGGAAACACCATATATTTT